These 16 T cell receptor beta chains were sequenced from one sample in a study of control samples from healthy donors and cancer patients. Here immunoSEQ multiplex PCR was the method, and the copy in TCRdb shows in-frame clones only, minus some. Of around 170,000 clones in the sample, more than 90% are singletons; the top ten hold just over 1.4%. Material for sequencing was blood. The receptors shown here come from a man aged 25-45 years in good health.

This chain joins TRBV19 and TRBJ2-7; 10 positions match TRBD1. J lost 3 bases, V lost 7 bases, and 9 bases had no gene match. Germline lookup yields CDR1 LNHDA and CDR2 SQIVND (reference sequence). The CDR3 contains 15 residues. The CDR3 region is CASKKGGDRGYEQYF. CDR3 DNA: TGTGCCAGTAAAAAAGGCGGGGACAGGGGCTACGAGCAGTACTTC.

The CDR3 sequence: CASTLEGGETQYF. DNA of the CDR3: TGTGCCAGCACCCTGGAGGGGGGGGAGACCCAGTACTTC. The rearrangement links TRBV6-5 to TRBJ2-5; weak D call: TRBD2 (7 bases). The V and J ends lost 7 bases and 5 bases respectively, with 14 bases between them. The CDR3 extends over 13 amino acids. The V gene's germline CDR1 is MNHEY and CDR2 SVGAGI.

This sequence joins TRBV19 and TRBJ1-5; D uncertain. With 2 bases removed from V and 7 bases from J, the gap between germline ends came to 15 bases. The germline V gene encodes CDR1 LNHDA and CDR2 SQIVND (reference sequence). The CDR3 has 15 amino acids. The DNA of the CDR3 is TGTGCCAGTAGTATATGGGGAATGATCGGCCAGCCCCAGCATTTT. It translates to CASSIWGMIGQPQHF.

The chain recombines TRBV18 with TRBJ2-5; 11 bases are shared with TRBD2. The CDR3 is made up of 15 amino acids. Germline V lookup: CDR1 KGHSH, CDR2 LQKENI. Losses at the gene ends were 3 bases for V and 4 bases for J; bases not matched to a gene: 4. CDR3 in amino acids: CASSPTSGNRETQYF. The CDR3 nucleotides read TGTGCCAGCTCACCGACTAGCGGGAACAGAGAGACCCAGTACTTC. The full variable domain, with the rest looked up from reference TRBV18 and TRBJ2-5, is NAGVMQNPRHLVRRRGQEARLRCSPMKGHSHVYWYRQLPEEGLKFMVYLQKENIIDESGMPKERFSAEFPKEGPSILRIQQVVRGDSAAYFCASSPTSGNRETQYFGPGTRLLVL.

The gene calls are TRBV19 and TRBJ2-4; TRBD2 matches at 11 bases. Unmatched junction bases numbered 13, after V lost 3 bases and J lost 9 bases. Germline V gene sequence: CDR1 LNHDA, CDR2 SQIVND (reference sequence). This CDR3 spans 17 amino acids. This CDR3 is CASSMSGGELAGAIQYF. CDR3 coding DNA: TGTGCCAGTAGTATGAGCGGCGGAGAACTAGCGGGAGCCATTCAGTACTTC.

The chain links TRBV18 to TRBJ1-3; D remains unclear. V was pared by 2 bases and J by 0 bases, with 11 bases between. The CDR3 runs to 16 residues. CDR1 KGHSH and CDR2 LQKENI come from the germline V gene. The CDR3 nucleotides are TGTGCCAGCTCACCATTTAGCAGTGCCTCTGGAAACACCATATATTTT. It codes for CASSPFSSASGNTIYF. The full variable domain, its missing parts supplied by reference TRBV18 and TRBJ1-3, is NAGVMQNPRHLVRRRGQEARLRCSPMKGHSHVYWYRQLPEEGLKFMVYLQKENIIDESGMPKERFSAEFPKEGPSILRIQQVVRGDSAAYFCASSPFSSASGNTIYFGEGSWLTVV.

The chain recombines TRBV29-1 with TRBJ2-7; D is uncertain. This CDR3 is 12 amino acids long. The germline V gene encodes CDR1 SQVTM and CDR2 ANQGSEA. V was pared by 4 bases and J by 0 bases, with 7 bases between. DNA for the CDR3: TGCAGCGTTGCCAGCCACTCCTACGAGCAGTACTTC. Translated, it gives CSVASHSYEQYF.

The genes are TRBV18 and TRBJ1-1; 8 bases align to TRBD1. Germline V gene lookup returns CDR1 KGHSH and CDR2 LQKENI. The CDR3 consists of 15 residues. V shed 0 bases and J 9 bases; nucleotides not matched to a gene: 9. CDR3 DNA sequence: TGTGCCAGCTCACCACCGGAGGACAGGGCCCTTCAAGCTTTCTTT. This codes for CASSPPEDRALQAFF.

The genes are TRBV2 and TRBJ1-5, with D tentatively TRBD1 (5 bases). The germline gives CDR1 SNHLY, CDR2 FYNNEI. The length of the CDR3 is 14 residues. V was trimmed by 8 bases and J by 0 bases, leaving 11 bases between them. The CDR3 DNA sequence: TGTGCCAGCCAGGGACCCATTAGCAATCAGCCCCAGCATTTT. The encoded protein is CASQGPISNQPQHF.

The chain combines TRBV5-1 with TRBJ2-1, with D perhaps TRBD1 (5 bases). The V gene lost 0 bases and the J gene lost 4 bases, with 11 bases spanning the gap. Germline assignment: CDR1 SGHRS and CDR2 YFSETQ. This CDR3 is 15 amino acids long. CDR3 region: CASSLEASGYNEQFF. The CDR3 DNA reads TGCGCCAGCAGCTTGGAGGCATCAGGGTACAATGAGCAGTTCTTC.

The V and J genes are TRBV3-1 (or the pseudogene TRBV3-2) and TRBJ1-1, with D maybe TRBD1 (6 bases). This CDR3 contains 13 residues. CDR1 LGHDT and CDR2 YNNKEL come from the germline V gene (reference sequence). V was trimmed by 2 bases and J by 6 bases, leaving 10 bases between them. CDR3 loop: CASSQRGQAEAFF. The CDR3 DNA reads TGTGCCAGCAGCCAACGGGGGCAGGCTGAAGCTTTCTTT.

The chain uses TRBV4-1 and TRBJ1-6; TRBD1 aligns across 8 bases. The length of the CDR3 is 16 residues. Unmatched junction bases numbered 6, after V lost 6 bases and J lost 2 bases. Germline V gene lookup returns CDR1 MGHRA and CDR2 YSYEKL. The CDR3, as DNA: TGCGCCAGCAGAACCCAGGGGGCGGCCTATAATTCACCCCTCCACTTT. It encodes CASRTQGAAYNSPLHF.

The chain carries TRBV7-2 and TRBJ1-2, with 7 positions matching TRBD1. The CDR3 is made up of 16 amino acids. V gave up 4 bases and J gave up 4 bases; unmatched junction bases: 12. CDR1 is SGHTA and CDR2 is FQGNSA in the germline V gene. CDR3 nucleotide sequence: TGTGCCAGCAGCTCCCAACCGGGACAGTGGTTCTATGGCTACACCTTC. This sequence encodes CASSSQPGQWFYGYTF.

This chain connects TRBV4-2 to TRBJ1-4; D gene uncertain. The CDR3 runs to 16 residues. V lost 0 bases to trimming and J lost 8 bases, with 16 bases between them. Per the germline V gene, CDR1 is LGHNA and CDR2 is YNFKEQ. CDR3 residues: CASSQETLGNGEKLFF. The CDR3 region has the DNA TGTGCCAGCAGCCAAGAGACCCTGGGTAATGGAGAAAAACTGTTTTTT.

This sequence joins TRBV27 and TRBJ1-2; D might be TRBD1 (5 bases). CDR3 size: 11 residues. The V gene's germline CDR1 is MNHEY and CDR2 SMNVEV (reference sequence). Trimming took 9 bases from V and 6 from J, leaving 11 bases between them. CDR3 bases: TGTGCCAGTAAAGACAGCGATGGCTACACCTTC. Translating gives CASKDSDGYTF.

CDR3 protein: CSASDEGDTQYF. In nucleotides, the CDR3 is TGCAGTGCTAGTGACGAAGGAGATACGCAGTATTTT. The V gene is TRBV20-1, the J gene TRBJ2-3; the D is unclear. The germline V gene encodes CDR1 DFQATT and CDR2 SNEGSKA (reference sequence). Trimming cost V 3 bases and J 5 bases, with 9 bases left between them. The CDR3 length is 12 residues.